This entry is about one T cell receptor beta chain. Its specificity is unknown. The ends were cut back, 7 bases at V and 2 bases at J, with 13 bases in the middle. Germline-derived CDR1 and CDR2 are SGHAT and FQNNGV. There are 14 residues in the CDR3. 5'RACE, which relied on constant-segment primers, yielded TCR alpha and TCR beta cDNA libraries carrying sample barcodes and UMIs. TCRdb processed the 5' RACE reads anew with MiXCR; each CDR3 protein has one entry. The sample lists about 430,000 distinct CDR3 sequences; approximately 19% were seen once. The entry originates in a study of T-cell memory formation after mild COVID-19. Study at large: Clusters of TCRs were largely donor specific. Whole-study results and caveats: Several responding clones turned up in pre-infection memory, indicating that cross-reactive memory may have taken part.

Sequencing was done on a sample of PBMCs or a T cell subset sorted from them (not recorded which). This clonotype was obtained from a man younger than 35 who had mild COVID-19 (a few samples of this study predate the infection). Cell type and time point are not known. This chain links TRBV11-2 with TRBJ2-3, with D maybe TRBD1 (6 bases). CDR3 coding DNA: TGTGCCAGCACCCAAACAGGGTTCACAGATACGCAGTATTTT. Its protein is CASTQTGFTDTQYF.